The clone carrying this T cell receptor (beta chain) turned up a few times. Its matching antigen is unknown. This sample was taken from a study of cytomegalovirus exposure and HLA in healthy donors. The CDR3 consists of 16 residues. Germline lookup yields CDR1 SGHAT and CDR2 FQNNGV. The V segment lost 5 bases and the J segment 6 bases; nucleotides outside the gene matches: 13. This PCR relied on a set of 60 Vbeta primers and 13 Jbeta primers. Assay: immunoSEQ multiplex PCR; the TCRdb copy retains only in-frame clones and omits some. The sample includes approximately 120,000 clones, 10% seen only once; the top ten take around 5%. Study outcomes and limitations: Analysis was carried out at a later point, and it linked a missense DCLRE1C variant to TCR beta V- and J-gene trimming.

The specimen sequenced was PBMCs. This chain links TRBV11-2 with TRBJ2-1, with 7 bases that match TRBD2. This receptor was obtained from a woman aged 18-29 years in good health and CMV-seropositive. The DNA of the CDR3 is TGTGCCAGCAGCATCGAGAGGGAGGGCCGGCCCAATGAGCAGTTCTTC. Translating it yields CASSIEREGRPNEQFF.